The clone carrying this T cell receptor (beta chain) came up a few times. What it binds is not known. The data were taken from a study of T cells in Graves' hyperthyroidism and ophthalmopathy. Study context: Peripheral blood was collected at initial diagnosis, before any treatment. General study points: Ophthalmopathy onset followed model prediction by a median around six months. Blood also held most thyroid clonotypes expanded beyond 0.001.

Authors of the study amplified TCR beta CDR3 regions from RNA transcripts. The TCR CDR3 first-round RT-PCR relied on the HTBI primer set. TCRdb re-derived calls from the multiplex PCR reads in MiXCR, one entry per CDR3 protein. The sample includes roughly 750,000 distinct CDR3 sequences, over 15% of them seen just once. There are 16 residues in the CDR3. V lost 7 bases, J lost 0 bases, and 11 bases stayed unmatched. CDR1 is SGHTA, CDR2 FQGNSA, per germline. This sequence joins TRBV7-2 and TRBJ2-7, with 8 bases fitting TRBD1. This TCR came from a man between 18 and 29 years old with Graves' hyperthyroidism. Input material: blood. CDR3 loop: CASNPSWTGSSYEQYF. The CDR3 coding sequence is TGTGCCAGCAATCCTAGCTGGACAGGGTCCTCCTACGAGCAGTACTTC. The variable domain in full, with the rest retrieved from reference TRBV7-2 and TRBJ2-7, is GAGVSQSPSNKVTEKGKDVELRCDPISGHTALYWYRQSLGQGLEFLIYFQGNSAPDKSGLPSDRFSAERTGGSVSTLTIQRTQQEDSAVYLCASNPSWTGSSYEQYFGPGTRLTVT.